Presented here are 14 T cell receptor beta chains from one specimen sequenced in a study of CD8+ T cells in alopecia areata. It was cDNA, reverse transcribed from extracted RNA, that served as the sequencing template. This table comes from immunoSEQ multiplex PCR, and its TCRdb copy is limited to in-frame clones, with some not included. Of about 200,000 clones listed, around three fifths are singletons. Treatment defined: oral pan-JAK inhibitor, 5-10 mg twice daily. Sample: CD4+ T cells sorted from blood, taken at week 4, from a patient treated with tofacitinib. These TCRs come from a human donor with alopecia areata.

The genes are TRBV2 and TRBJ2-7; 8 bases align to TRBD1. Germline-derived CDR1 and CDR2 are SNHLY and FYNNEI. J was trimmed by 3 bases and V by 2 bases; bases with no gene match: 6. This CDR3 has 15 residues. In DNA, the CDR3 is TGTGCCAGCAGTGAATCGCAGGGGGCCTTCTACGAGCAGTACTTC. Its translation is CASSESQGAFYEQYF.

The CDR3 protein is CASSSGFNEQFF. The CDR3 bases are TGTGCCAGCAGCTCAGGGTTCAATGAGCAGTTCTTC. The genes are TRBV7-9 and TRBJ2-1; a possible D gene is TRBD1 (5 bases). The CDR3 extends over 12 amino acids. Trimming shortened V by 4 bases and J by 6 bases, and 7 bases separated the two germline ends. Germline values: CDR1 SEHNR, CDR2 FQNEAQ (reference sequence).

This chain joins TRBV7-9 and TRBJ1-6; 8 positions match TRBD1. Germline V gene lookup returns CDR1 SEHNR and CDR2 FQNEAQ (reference sequence). V was pared by 4 bases and J by 9 bases, with 5 bases of the junction left unmatched. The CDR3 loop spans 14 amino acids. Here the CDR3 reads CASSSDRAASPLHF. In DNA form, the CDR3 reads TGTGCCAGCAGCTCGGACAGGGCTGCTTCACCCCTCCACTTT.

The table lists this clone with a few counts. This chain joins TRBV4-1 and TRBJ1-6; 9 bases are shared with TRBD1. The CDR3 is 15 amino acids. The junction had 6 bases not matched to a gene; V was cut back by 6 bases and J by 6 bases. Germline CDR1 and CDR2: MGHRA and YSYEKL. The chain's CDR3 is CASRLTGGSNSPLHF. DNA of the CDR3: TGCGCCAGCAGACTTACAGGGGGCTCTAATTCACCCCTCCACTTT.

A few counts support this clone. V usage is TRBV5-1 and J usage is TRBJ2-4; D is uncertain. The CDR3 spans 15 residues. V lost 4 bases to trimming and J lost 7 bases, with 18 bases between them. Germline lookup yields CDR1 SGHRS and CDR2 YFSETQ. CDR3: CASSLVDREANIQYF. In DNA form, the CDR3 reads TGCGCCAGCAGCCTGGTAGATCGCGAGGCGAACATTCAGTACTTC. Variable domain in full (rest from reference TRBV5-1 and TRBJ2-4): KAGVTQTPRYLIKTRGQQVTLSCSPISGHRSVSWYQQTPGQGLQFLFEYFSETQRNKGNFPGRFSGRQFSNSRSEMNVSTLELGDSALYLCASSLVDREANIQYFGAGTRLSVL.

The V gene is TRBV5-1, the J gene TRBJ1-4, with a weak D call TRBD1 (6 bases). Trimming stripped 4 bases from V and 2 bases from J, with 12 bases between. Looked up from germline, CDR1 is SGHRS and CDR2 is YFSETQ. This CDR3 spans 15 amino acids. CDR3 sequence (DNA): TGCGCCAGCAGCGGGGGGGCGACGACTAATGAAAAACTGTTTTTT. Translated, it gives CASSGGATTNEKLFF. The variable domain in full, completed from reference TRBV5-1 and TRBJ1-4, reads KAGVTQTPRYLIKTRGQQVTLSCSPISGHRSVSWYQQTPGQGLQFLFEYFSETQRNKGNFPGRFSGRQFSNSRSEMNVSTLELGDSALYLCASSGGATTNEKLFFGSGTQLSVL.

This clone was picked up a small number of times. V gene TRBV5-4 combines with J gene TRBJ1-2; 8 bases fit TRBD1. CDR1 and CDR2 (germline): SGHNT, YYREEE (reference sequence). V gave up 5 bases and J gave up 6 bases; unmatched junction bases: 6. The CDR3 extends over 13 amino acids. The CDR3 protein is CASSRTGSDGYTF. The CDR3 nucleotides read TGTGCCAGCAGTCGGACAGGGTCAGATGGCTACACCTTC. The full variable domain, completed using reference TRBV5-4 and TRBJ1-2, is ETGVTQSPTHLIKTRGQQVTLRCSSQSGHNTVSWYQQALGQGPQFIFQYYREEENGRGNFPPRFSGLQFPNYSSELNVNALELDDSALYLCASSRTGSDGYTFGSGTRLTVV.

This clone showed up just a few times. CDR3 residues: CASSPRDGYTF. The CDR3 nucleotides are TGTGCCAGCAGTCCCAGGGATGGCTACACCTTC. The rearrangement joins TRBV27 to TRBJ1-2; tentative D call: TRBD1 (5 bases). Germline V gives CDR1 MNHEY, CDR2 SMNVEV (reference sequence). V gave up 5 bases and J gave up 6 bases, with 7 bases separating them. This CDR3 is 11 amino acids long.

The rearrangement uses TRBV9 and TRBJ2-3; D uncertain. CDR1 and CDR2 from the germline V gene are SGDLS and YYNGEE. The CDR3 extends over 12 amino acids. The V end lost 10 bases, the J end lost 3 bases, and 12 bases lay between the germline ends. The CDR3 region has the DNA TGTGCCCCTGTTCGGGCGACAGATACGCAGTATTTT. It codes for CAPVRATDTQYF. Supplemented by reference TRBV9 and TRBJ2-3, the full variable domain reads DSGVTQTPKHLITATGQRVTLRCSPRSGDLSVYWYQQSLDQGLQFLIQYYNGEERAKGNILERFSAQQFPDLHSELNLSSLELGDSALYFCAPVRATDTQYFGPGTRLTVL.

This clone was detected only a few times. The gene calls are TRBV11-2 and TRBJ2-7, with 8 positions matching TRBD1. CDR1 SGHAT and CDR2 FQNNGV come from the germline V gene. The CDR3 totals 14 residues. With V trimmed by 2 bases and J by 7 bases, 7 bases remained unmatched. The CDR3 here is CASSLTMTGVEQYF. CDR3 bases: TGTGCCAGCAGCTTAACTATGACAGGGGTAGAGCAGTACTTC.

This chain joins TRBV29-1 and TRBJ2-7; 8 positions agree with TRBD1. Per germline, CDR1 SQVTM and CDR2 ANQGSEA. After removal of 7 bases from V and 3 bases from J, the junction contained 5 bases not matched to a gene. The CDR3 has 12 amino acids. The CDR3 here is CSGATGDYEQYF. The CDR3 bases are TGCAGCGGAGCGACAGGGGACTACGAGCAGTACTTC.

For this clone: Other DNA sequences from this sample encode an identical CDR3 as well. CDR3 sequence reads: CASSLQGNYGYTF. CDR3 DNA: TGCGCCAGCAGCTTGCAGGGAAACTATGGCTACACCTTC. V gene TRBV5-1 combines with J gene TRBJ1-2; TRBD1 is a possible D gene (5 bases). This CDR3 is 13 amino acids long. From germline, CDR1 is SGHRS and CDR2 YFSETQ. V shed 1 base and J shed 2 bases, with 6 bases lying between them.

The chain carries TRBV5-4 and TRBJ1-5; D remains ambiguous. This CDR3 comprises 15 residues. CDR1 and CDR2 from the germline V gene are SGHNT and YYREEE (reference sequence). V was cut by 1 base and J by 0 bases, with 8 bases left in between. Written as DNA, the CDR3 is TGTGCCAGCAGCTTGCAGCCAAATAGCAATCAGCCCCAGCATTTT. This codes for CASSLQPNSNQPQHF.

Regarding this clone: Other DNA sequences within the sample encode an identical CDR3. The V and J genes are TRBV29-1 and TRBJ2-5; 10 nucleotides match TRBD2. The CDR3 is 13 residues long. Trimming cost V 8 bases and J 2 bases; bases outside gene matches: 5. Looked up from germline, CDR1 is SQVTM and CDR2 is ANQGSEA. DNA for the CDR3: TGCAGCTCACGAGCGGGGGGGCAAGAGACCCAGTACTTC. It yields the protein CSSRAGGQETQYF.